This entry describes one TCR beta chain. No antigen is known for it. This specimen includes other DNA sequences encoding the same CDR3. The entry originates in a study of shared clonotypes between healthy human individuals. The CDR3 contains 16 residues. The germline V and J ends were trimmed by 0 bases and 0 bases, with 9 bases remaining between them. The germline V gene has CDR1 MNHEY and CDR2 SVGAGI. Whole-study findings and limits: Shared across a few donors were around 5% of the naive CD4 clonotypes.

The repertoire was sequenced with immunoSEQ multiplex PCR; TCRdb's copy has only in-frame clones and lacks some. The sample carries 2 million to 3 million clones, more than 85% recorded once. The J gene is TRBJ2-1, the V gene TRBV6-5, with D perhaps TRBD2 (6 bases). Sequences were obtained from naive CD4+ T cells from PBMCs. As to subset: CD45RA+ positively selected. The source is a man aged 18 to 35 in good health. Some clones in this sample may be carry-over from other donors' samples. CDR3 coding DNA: TGTGCCAGCAGTTACTCCCTAGCGACCTCCTACAATGAGCAGTTCTTC. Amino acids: CASSYSLATSYNEQFF.